A single sample gave rise to the 11 T cell receptor beta chains below, sequenced in a study of blood T cell repertoires in COVID-19. TCRdb's copy holds only in-frame clones and misses some; the assay was immunoSEQ multiplex PCR. The repertoire holds 300,000 to 400,000 clones, with around nine tenths as singletons. The sample consisted of peripheral blood. The receptors were gathered from a young woman who had recovered from COVID-19.

The chain recombines TRBV7-2 with TRBJ2-3, with D uncertain. CDR3 length: 15 amino acids. Per germline, CDR1 SGHTA and CDR2 FQGNSA. V lost 5 bases to trimming and J lost 0 bases, with 12 bases between them. The CDR3, as DNA: TGTGCCAGCAGCCTTTCCCCAGGCAGCACAGATACGCAGTATTTT. This sequence encodes CASSLSPGSTDTQYF.

The gene calls are TRBV2 and TRBJ2-7; TRBD2 matches 11 bases. CDR1 is SNHLY, CDR2 FYNNEI, per germline. This CDR3 is built from 15 residues. V was clipped by 6 bases and J by 5 bases; unmatched bases: 9. This CDR3 is CASSARRLAGNEQYV. The CDR3 nucleotides read TGTGCCAGCAGCGCCCGTAGACTAGCGGGAAACGAGCAGTACGTC.

The chain uses TRBV7-9 and TRBJ1-2; unclear D gene. V was shortened by 5 bases and J by 0 bases, with 19 bases between the two germline ends. This CDR3 has 17 amino acids. CDR1 and CDR2 from the germline V gene are SEHNR and FQNEAQ (reference sequence). The CDR3 DNA follows: TGTGCCAGCAGCCCCGGTTCTGGGCAGCCCTCTAACTATGGCTACACCTTC. Its translation is CASSPGSGQPSNYGYTF.

V usage is TRBV7-2 and J usage is TRBJ1-2; 7 bases are shared with TRBD1. Trimming cost V 5 bases and J 3 bases; bases outside gene matches: 12. Germline values: CDR1 SGHTA, CDR2 FQGNSA. The CDR3 extends over 16 amino acids. Written as DNA, the CDR3 is TGTGCCAGCAGCGGCGGTAGGGGGCGCATGGACTATGGCTACACCTTC. The encoded protein is CASSGGRGRMDYGYTF.

This clone came up a few times. The rearrangement uses TRBV27 and TRBJ2-1; D call uncertain. The germline gives CDR1 MNHEY, CDR2 SMNVEV (reference sequence). With 7 bases removed from V and 4 bases from J, the gap between germline ends came to 14 bases. The CDR3 totals 14 residues. The CDR3 sequence: CASTDLTQYNEQFF. The CDR3 nucleotides are TGTGCCAGCACAGACCTTACACAGTACAATGAGCAGTTCTTC.

The DNA for the CDR3 is TGTGCCAGCAGCCAAGGCGGACACCGAGAGACCCAGTACTTC. As protein: CASSQGGHRETQYF. This chain uses TRBV7-9 with TRBJ2-5; D possibly corresponds to TRBD1 (5 bases). Germline loops: CDR1 SEHNR, CDR2 FQNEAQ (reference sequence). The CDR3 runs 14 residues. V gave up 5 bases and J gave up 4 bases, with 14 bases separating them.

The J gene is TRBJ2-5, the V gene TRBV19, with D perhaps TRBD2 (6 bases). From germline, CDR1 is LNHDA and CDR2 SQIVND (reference sequence). Trimming stripped 5 bases from V and 2 bases from J, with 15 bases between. The CDR3 is 15 amino acids. Written as DNA, the CDR3 is TGTGCCAGTAGTCCTCGGGCGCTAGCGCAAGAGACCCAGTACTTC. Translated, it gives CASSPRALAQETQYF.

The CDR3 spells CASSFEPGEDTGELFF. CDR3 DNA: TGTGCCAGCAGCTTCGAGCCGGGGGAGGACACCGGGGAGCTGTTTTTT. V is TRBV7-6 and J is TRBJ2-2; maybe TRBD2 (6 bases). V was pared by 3 bases and J by 3 bases, with 14 bases between. Germline V gene data show CDR1 as SGHVS and CDR2 as FNYEAQ. The CDR3 covers 16 residues.

The chain uses TRBV19 and TRBJ1-1; D is undetermined. Germline V lookup: CDR1 LNHDA, CDR2 SQIVND (reference sequence). This CDR3 spans 15 amino acids. The V end lost 3 bases, the J end lost 1 base, and 12 bases lay between the germline ends. The CDR3 nucleotides read TGTGCCAGTAGTATTATGGCGGTAGCGAACACTGAAGCTTTCTTT. Translating it yields CASSIMAVANTEAFF.

The chain recombines TRBV19 with TRBJ1-5; 7 bases fit TRBD1. CDR3 length: 16 amino acids. The V gene end was trimmed by 6 bases and the J gene end by 0 bases; junction bases not matched to a gene: 8. Germline V lookup: CDR1 LNHDA, CDR2 SQIVND (reference sequence). In nucleotides, the CDR3 is TGTGCCAGTAGCACAGGGGTAGATTATAGCAATCAGCCCCAGCATTTT. This sequence encodes CASSTGVDYSNQPQHF. Using reference TRBV19 and TRBJ1-5 for the parts outside the CDR3, the full variable domain is DGGITQSPKYLFRKEGQNVTLSCEQNLNHDAMYWYRQDPGQGLRLIYYSQIVNDFQKGDIAEGYSVSREKKESFPLTVTSAQKNPTAFYLCASSTGVDYSNQPQHFGDGTRLSIL.

This clone was found once. The chain couples TRBV12-3 or TRBV12-4 to TRBJ1-2, with D perhaps TRBD1 (6 bases). With 9 bases removed from V and 4 bases from J, the gap between germline ends came to 15 bases. The CDR3 has 13 residues. CDR3 region: CASKQGIGYGYTF. CDR3 nucleotide sequence: TGTGCCAGTAAACAGGGAATAGGCTATGGCTACACCTTC.